Listed below are T cell receptor beta chains from one sample, sequenced in a study of T-cell memory formation after mild COVID-19. TCRdb fed the 5' RACE reads into MiXCR, producing one record per CDR3 protein. This sample has more than 300,000 distinct CDR3 sequences, with roughly 13% found just once. Sequences were obtained from PBMCs or a T cell subset sorted from them (not recorded which). The origin of the receptors is a man younger than 35 who had mild COVID-19 (a few samples of this study predate the infection). Cell type and time point are not known. The CDR3 runs from the conserved cysteine through the conserved F or W. D genes are given only for firm matches. Some rows have no size entry. The others give once, few or many, or a class for an expanded clone.

v_call,clone_size,j_call,d_call,cdr3_aa,cdr3_nt
TRBV4-1,few,TRBJ2-3,.,CASSQNKGRSTDTQYF,TGCGCCAGCAGCCAAAACAAGGGACGGAGCACAGATACGCAGTATTTT
TRBV7-6,.,TRBJ2-3,.,CASSPGQGSFGDTQYF,TGTGCCAGCAGCCCGGGTCAGGGGAGTTTCGGGGATACGCAGTATTTT
TRBV6-5,few,TRBJ2-1,TRBD2,CASSPGGGTYNEQFF,TGTGCCAGCAGCCCCGGGGGGGGTACCTACAATGAGCAGTTCTTC
TRBV20-1,.,TRBJ1-1,.,CSARDDRATEAFF,TGCAGTGCTAGAGATGATAGGGCCACTGAAGCTTTCTTT
TRBV2,.,TRBJ2-7,.,CASRSPVGEQYF,TGTGCCAGCCGGAGCCCTGTGGGCGAGCAGTACTTC
TRBV7-8,many,TRBJ2-2,.,CASSFQGVSAGELFF,TGTGCCAGCAGCTTTCAGGGAGTGTCGGCCGGGGAGCTGTTTTTT
TRBV29-1,few,TRBJ2-3,.,CSVRPSTDTQYF,TGCAGCGTACGGCCTAGCACAGATACGCAGTATTTT
TRBV5-6,few,TRBJ2-7,.,CASSLGTNEQYF,TGTGCCAGCAGCTTGGGGACAAACGAGCAGTACTTC
TRBV4-1,.,TRBJ1-5,TRBD1,CASSQSTAGGGQPQHF,TGCGCCAGCAGCCAATCGACGGCAGGGGGTGGACAGCCCCAGCATTTT
TRBV7-2,many,TRBJ2-5,TRBD1,CASSLGTGTVETQYF,TGTGCCAGCAGCTTGGGGACAGGGACGGTGGAGACCCAGTACTTC
TRBV7-2,.,TRBJ1-5,TRBD1,CASSLNTGGGQPQHF,TGTGCCAGCAGCTTAAATACAGGGGGCGGTCAGCCCCAGCATTTT
TRBV12-3/TRBV12-4,.,TRBJ2-5,.,CASSITGRGDQETQYF,TGTGCCAGCTCAATAACAGGCAGGGGGGACCAAGAGACCCAGTACTTC